The 8 T cell receptor beta chains below were found in one sample sequenced in a study of monozygotic twins with cystic fibrosis. Measured with immunoSEQ multiplex PCR; TCRdb has only the in-frame clones, and not every one. The sample shows around 8,800 clones, about nine tenths of them seen only once. The sequenced sample was blood. The receptors derive from a boy aged 2-15 years with cystic fibrosis.

V is TRBV30 and J is TRBJ2-7; D may be TRBD2 (5 bases). V gave up 1 base and J gave up 10 bases, with 20 bases separating them. The CDR3 contains 14 residues. CDR1 GTSNPN and CDR2 SVGIG come from the germline V gene (reference sequence). The CDR3 DNA reads as TGTGCCTGGAGTGCAGGACTGTTGACCCCTCATCAGTACGTC. Translating gives CAWSAGLLTPHQYV.

This chain uses TRBV5-5 with TRBJ1-1, with D maybe TRBD1 (5 bases). The CDR3 totals 16 residues. CDR1 SGHKS and CDR2 YYEKEE come from the germline V gene (reference sequence). Trimming cost V 6 bases and J 0 bases, with 18 bases left between them. CDR3 protein: CASTRWGGYMNTEAFF. In nucleotides, the CDR3 is TGTGCCAGCACCCGATGGGGCGGATACATGAACACTGAAGCTTTCTTT. The full variable domain, rest sourced from reference TRBV5-5 and TRBJ1-1, is DAGVTQSPTHLIKTRGQQVTLRCSPISGHKSVSWYQQVLGQGPQFIFQYYEKEERGRGNFPDRFSARQFPNYSSELNVNALLLGDSALYLCASTRWGGYMNTEAFFGQGTRLTVV.

The CDR3 reads CASSHSQLTNEKLFF. DNA for the CDR3: TGTGCCAGCAGCCACTCACAGCTAACTAATGAAAAACTGTTTTTT. The genes are TRBV5-8 and TRBJ1-4, with no clear D. Trimming pared 4 bases from V and 1 base from J, leaving 11 bases between. The CDR3 length is 15 residues. Germline V lookup: CDR1 SGHTS, CDR2 YDEGEE.

The chain links TRBV5-8 to TRBJ1-1; D might be TRBD1 (5 bases). The CDR3 runs to 12 residues. CDR1 is SGHTS and CDR2 is YDEGEE in the germline V gene. Trimming shortened V by 0 bases and J by 10 bases, and 10 bases separated the two germline ends. In nucleotides, the CDR3 is TGTGCCAGCAGCTTGGAGCGTGGGGGAGCTTTCTTT. This translates into CASSLERGGAFF.

The V gene is TRBV5-1, the J gene TRBJ1-5, with a weak D call TRBD1 (5 bases). CDR1 SGHRS and CDR2 YFSETQ come from the germline V gene. The V gene lost 4 bases and the J gene lost 2 bases, with 13 bases spanning the gap. CDR3 length: 15 amino acids. The CDR3: CASSPETGGNQPQHF. CDR3 nucleotide sequence: TGCGCCAGCAGCCCCGAGACGGGGGGCAATCAGCCCCAGCATTTT.

The chain combines TRBV7-9 with TRBJ2-4, with 7 nucleotides matching TRBD1. CDR1 is SEHNR, CDR2 FQNEAQ, per germline (reference sequence). This CDR3 is 17 amino acids long. J gave up 6 bases and V 1 base, and 12 bases lay outside the gene matches. The CDR3 reads CASSLGPQGVGGNIQYF. As DNA, the CDR3 is TGTGCCAGCAGCTTAGGTCCCCAGGGGGTTGGGGGAAACATTCAGTACTTC.

This chain uses TRBV5-1 with TRBJ1-4, with TRBD1 identical over 8 bases. CDR3 size: 16 residues. Germline trimming cut 4 bases from V and 3 bases from J; bases unmatched to any gene: 8. Germline CDR1 SGHRS, CDR2 YFSETQ. CDR3 residues: CASSAGTGHPNEKLFF. The CDR3 DNA follows: TGCGCCAGCAGCGCCGGGACAGGTCACCCTAATGAAAAACTGTTTTTT.

The genes are TRBV5-1 and TRBJ1-1, with 9 bases fitting TRBD1. The CDR3 spans 21 residues. Trimming removed 1 base from V and 1 base from J; junction bases left unmatched: 20. Germline V gives CDR1 SGHRS, CDR2 YFSETQ. This CDR3 reads CASSLSILDIRQGVRNTEAFF. In DNA, the CDR3 is TGCGCCAGCAGCTTGTCGATTCTTGATATACGACAGGGGGTACGGAACACTGAAGCTTTCTTT.